This T cell receptor (beta chain) came from a study of blood T cell repertoires in COVID-19. CDR1 is SEHNR, CDR2 FQNEAQ, per germline (reference sequence). The CDR3 spans 17 residues. V was pared by 3 bases and J by 0 bases, with 15 bases between. The study recruited people aged about 18 to 95 years across about two dozen US areas. TCRdb keeps only in-frame clones here, not all; method: immunoSEQ multiplex PCR. The sample has just over 300,000 clones, 70% to 90% seen once. The chain has TRBV7-9 and TRBJ1-3; maybe TRBD1 (6 bases). This TCR came from a man younger than 40 who had recovered from COVID-19. Sequenced sample: PBMCs or T cells enriched from blood (not recorded which). CDR3 in amino acids: CASSLDSGAYSGNTIYF. The DNA for the CDR3 is TGTGCCAGCAGCTTGGACAGCGGCGCCTACTCTGGAAACACCATATATTTT.